This passage covers 17 T cell receptor beta chains from one sample sequenced in a study of cytomegalovirus exposure and HLA in healthy donors. The PCR ran on 60 Vbeta and 13 Jbeta primers. Sequenced by immunoSEQ multiplex PCR; TCRdb stores in-frame clones only, minus some. The sample carries 99,000 or so clones, over 70% recorded once. Sequencing input: PBMCs. These TCRs come from a young man in good health and CMV-seronegative.

This clone occurred a few times. This chain connects TRBV10-1 to TRBJ2-1, with D maybe TRBD2 (6 bases). CDR3 length: 17 residues. V lost 5 bases to trimming and J lost 5 bases, with 22 bases between them. Per germline, CDR1 WNHNN and CDR2 SYGVQD (reference sequence). The CDR3 region has the DNA TGCGCCAGCAGTTCCACCATTAATCGGGGGTGGGACAATGAGCAGTTCTTC. Protein: CASSSTINRGWDNEQFF.

The sample holds a few counts of this clone. The V call is TRBV28, the J call TRBJ2-1; TRBD1 aligns across 7 bases. Germline V lookup: CDR1 MDHEN, CDR2 SYDVKM. V was pared by 2 bases and J by 4 bases, with 11 bases of the junction left unmatched. The CDR3 has 17 amino acids. In DNA, the CDR3 is TGTGCCAGCAGTTTACAGGGGGACAGCAGGGCTTACAATGAGCAGTTCTTC. Translation gives CASSLQGDSRAYNEQFF.

The rearrangement links TRBV29-1 to TRBJ2-1; D not resolved. With 4 bases removed from V and 10 bases from J, the gap between germline ends came to 8 bases. The germline V gene encodes CDR1 SQVTM and CDR2 ANQGSEA. The CDR3 consists of 10 residues. CDR3 amino acids: CSVGLVEQFF. DNA of the CDR3: TGCAGCGTTGGGTTAGTCGAGCAGTTCTTC.

This clone appeared a few times. This rearrangement joins TRBV9 to TRBJ1-1; D uncertain. This CDR3 is built from 14 residues. Trimming removed 6 bases from V and 1 base from J, with 13 bases in between. The germline V gene has CDR1 SGDLS and CDR2 YYNGEE. As DNA, the CDR3 is TGTGCCAGCACACCGACATCGGAGAACACTGAAGCTTTCTTT. As protein: CASTPTSENTEAFF.

In its sample, this clone was seen a few times. This likely stems from a read error, as it lies one base from a far larger clone. In nucleotides, the CDR3 is TGTGCCAGCAGCTTCGGACAGGCCTACGAGCAGTACTTC. Translated, it gives CASSFGQAYEQYF. The rearrangement joins TRBV5-5 to TRBJ2-7; TRBD1 aligns across 7 bases. This CDR3 region has 13 residues. The junction had 1 base not matched to a gene; V was cut back by 2 bases and J by 2 bases. The germline V gene encodes CDR1 SGHKS and CDR2 YYEKEE (reference sequence).

A single count supports this clone. V is TRBV5-6 and J is TRBJ2-3; D is unresolved. This CDR3 is 15 amino acids long. Looked up from germline, CDR1 is SGHDT and CDR2 is YYEEEE. V gave up 2 bases and J gave up 0 bases, with 10 bases separating them. For the CDR3, the DNA is TGTGCCAGCAGCTTAGTAGCTCGGAGCACAGATACGCAGTATTTT. Amino acids: CASSLVARSTDTQYF. The whole variable domain, remainder taken from reference TRBV5-6 and TRBJ2-3, is DAGVTQSPTHLIKTRGQQVTLRCSPKSGHDTVSWYQQALGQGPQFIFQYYEEEERQRGNFPDRFSGHQFPNYSSELNVNALLLGDSALYLCASSLVARSTDTQYFGPGTRLTVL.

The gene calls are TRBV5-6 and TRBJ1-4; TRBD1 is a possible D gene (6 bases). This CDR3 region has 16 residues. Germline V CDR1 and CDR2: SGHDT, YYEEEE. The V end was cut by 0 bases, the J end by 6 bases, with 15 bases between. The DNA of the CDR3 is TGTGCCAGCAGCTTGGGGACAGCTGAACGGGATGAAAAACTGTTTTTT. This encodes CASSLGTAERDEKLFF. The full variable domain, in which reference TRBV5-6 and TRBJ1-4 provide the parts outside the CDR3, is DAGVTQSPTHLIKTRGQQVTLRCSPKSGHDTVSWYQQALGQGPQFIFQYYEEEERQRGNFPDRFSGHQFPNYSSELNVNALLLGDSALYLCASSLGTAERDEKLFFGSGTQLSVL.

The count of this clone is one. The V and J genes are TRBV6-5 and TRBJ1-1; TRBD1 agrees at 8 bases. This CDR3 has 16 amino acids. The V segment lost 0 bases and the J segment 2 bases; nucleotides outside the gene matches: 5. Looked up from germline, CDR1 is MNHEY and CDR2 is SVGAGI. The CDR3 DNA is TGTGCCAGCAGTTACTCTTCGGGACAGGTTAACACTGAAGCTTTCTTT. Translation gives CASSYSSGQVNTEAFF.

This clone has only one observation. CDR3: CASTRSGYATEAFF. CDR3 nucleotide sequence: TGTGCCAGCACCCGGTCGGGGTACGCCACTGAAGCTTTCTTT. The rearrangement links TRBV7-2 to TRBJ1-1; D not resolved. The CDR3 contains 14 residues. Trimming cost V 7 bases and J 4 bases, with 16 bases left between them. Germline CDR1 reads SGHTA; CDR2 reads FQGNSA.

V and J are TRBV19 and TRBJ2-2; D is unclear. The V gene lost 6 bases and the J gene lost 5 bases, with 19 bases spanning the gap. The CDR3 runs 16 residues. Germline lookup yields CDR1 LNHDA and CDR2 SQIVND (reference sequence). CDR3 nucleotide sequence: TGTGCCAGTAGCCCGCAGGCTCCGGTCTTGACCGGGGAGCTGTTTTTT. Its protein product is CASSPQAPVLTGELFF.

The chain recombines TRBV6-5 with TRBJ2-7; 9 bases match TRBD1. CDR1 is MNHEY and CDR2 is SVGAGI in the germline V gene. The V segment lost 5 bases and the J segment 2 bases; nucleotides outside the gene matches: 4. The CDR3 runs 14 residues. In nucleotides, the CDR3 is TGTGCCAGCAGTCCGACAGGGGGTGCCTACGAGCAGTACTTC. This sequence encodes CASSPTGGAYEQYF.

A few counts support this clone. V and J are TRBV6-5 and TRBJ2-7, with no clear D. Between the trimmed V and J ends, which lost 5 bases and 5 bases, there was a span of 10 bases. The length of the CDR3 is 12 residues. Germline lookup yields CDR1 MNHEY and CDR2 SVGAGI. CDR3 protein: CASSKGVHEQYF. In nucleotides, the CDR3 is TGTGCCAGCAGTAAAGGAGTCCACGAGCAGTACTTC.

The chain is built from TRBV6-5 and TRBJ1-1; D call uncertain. The V gene lost 8 bases and the J gene lost 4 bases, with 11 bases spanning the gap. CDR3 size: 12 residues. Germline CDR1 MNHEY, CDR2 SVGAGI. This CDR3 is CASARSGTEAFF. CDR3 DNA sequence: TGTGCCAGCGCTAGGTCTGGCACTGAAGCTTTCTTT.

The chain has TRBV5-4 and TRBJ2-3; TRBD2 is a possible D gene (5 bases). CDR1 is SGHNT, CDR2 YYREEE, per germline (reference sequence). This CDR3 has 16 residues. Trimming cost V 3 bases and J 5 bases, with 19 bases left between them. CDR3: CASSSPMGEVKDTQYF. The CDR3, as DNA: TGTGCCAGCAGCTCCCCAATGGGAGAAGTTAAAGATACGCAGTATTTT.

This chain connects TRBV7-2 to TRBJ1-1; perhaps TRBD1 as D (5 bases). Germline CDR1 is SGHTA and CDR2 is FQGNSA. The V end lost 0 bases, the J end lost 0 bases, and 14 bases lay between the germline ends. CDR3 length: 17 amino acids. The CDR3 nucleotides are TGTGCCAGCAGCTTAGCGTCCACGACAGACTTGAACACTGAAGCTTTCTTT. Its protein is CASSLASTTDLNTEAFF.

The V call is TRBV9, the J call TRBJ2-3, with 16 bases that match TRBD2. CDR3 length equals 17 residues. Germline CDR1 SGDLS, CDR2 YYNGEE. Unmatched junction bases numbered 4, after V lost 3 bases and J lost 3 bases. The DNA of the CDR3 is TGTGCCAGCAGCGCCGGGACTAGCGGGAGGGGAACAGATACGCAGTATTTT. It translates to CASSAGTSGRGTDTQYF.

The sample holds one count of this clone. This sequence joins TRBV29-1 and TRBJ2-7; 10 bases match TRBD1. This CDR3 contains 14 residues. From germline, CDR1 is SQVTM and CDR2 ANQGSEA. V shed 4 bases and J 4 bases; nucleotides not matched to a gene: 7. The CDR3: CSVVRRDRGYEQYF. CDR3 coding DNA: TGCAGCGTTGTAAGACGGGACAGGGGTTACGAGCAGTACTTC.